Below, one T cell receptor beta chain is given with its context. The antigen is undetermined. This specimen comes from a study of human T cells and chemical hapten exposure. V was pared by 3 bases and J by 1 base, with 6 bases between. The CDR3 totals 13 residues. The authors extracted total RNA from unfractionated whole blood. Under the authors' procedure: Samples held a median of 95,638 TCRs, range about 23,224–750,000. TCRdb recomputed calls from the 5' RACE reads with MiXCR, one row per CDR3 protein. It is TCRdb's table, rather than the study itself, that gives the V and J calls and clone size. The sample lists 100,000 to 120,000 distinct CDR3 sequences; roughly 18% were seen once. Findings and caveats of the study: TCRs exceeding 1 in 1000 frequency stayed unchanged with DPC sensitization.

This sequence originates from a human donor in good health. The chain is built from TRBV12-3 or TRBV12-4 and TRBJ1-1; no reliable D call. CDR3: CASSFPENTEAFF. The CDR3 DNA is TGTGCCAGCAGTTTCCCCGAGAACACTGAAGCTTTCTTT.